This TCR beta chain originates from a study of T cells in Graves' hyperthyroidism and ophthalmopathy. Source material for PBMCs was more than 7.5 ml fresh peripheral blood. This clonotype occurred many times. Amplification of TCR beta CDR3 regions was performed using RNA transcripts as template. TCR CDR3 regions were first amplified by RT-PCR with HTBI primers. TCRdb re-analysed the multiplex PCR reads in MiXCR, keeping a single row per CDR3 protein. The table includes hundreds of thousands of distinct CDR3 sequences, 11% to 15% detected once. This clonotype originated in a woman aged 18-29 years with Graves' hyperthyroidism. The sequenced sample was blood.

The CDR3: CSARDRDRVGEKLFF. The CDR3 nucleotides are TGCAGTGCTAGAGATCGCGACAGGGTAGGGGAAAAACTGTTTTTT. The rearrangement uses TRBV20-1 and TRBJ1-4; 7 positions agree with TRBD1. Germline CDR1 reads DFQATT; CDR2 reads SNEGSKA (reference sequence). The V segment lost 0 bases and the J segment 8 bases; nucleotides outside the gene matches: 9. The length of the CDR3 is 15 residues.